One and the same sample provided the 8 T cell receptor beta chains below, sequenced in a study of T-cell reconstitution after alpha-beta-depleted transplantation in children. Unique molecular identifiers were used in preparing the TCRbeta library. TCRdb redid the calling of the PCR reads with MiXCR, one entry per CDR3 protein. The top ten hold approximately 9.9% of the sample, which has 250,000 to 400,000 distinct CDR3 sequences, over 20% seen once. The input for sequencing was PBMCs, mostly from graft donor cells, taken 180 days after TCRalphabeta/CD19-depleted stem cell transplant. The receptors stem from a male patient under 18 who had a stem cell transplant for acute lymphoblastic leukemia, so the T cells may come from the graft donor.

A few counts support this clonotype. The chain uses TRBV5-1 and TRBJ1-1; D uncertain. The V gene lost 2 bases and the J gene lost 3 bases, with 8 bases spanning the gap. This CDR3 has 13 amino acids. The germline CDR1 and CDR2 sequences are SGHRS and YFSETQ. This chain's CDR3 is CASSFDGYTEAFF. DNA for the CDR3: TGCGCCAGCAGCTTCGACGGATACACTGAAGCTTTCTTT.

This clonotype appeared a few times. V usage is TRBV20-1 and J usage is TRBJ1-5; D unclear. V was cut by 3 bases and J by 1 base, with 16 bases left in between. The CDR3 loop spans 16 amino acids. Germline CDR1 reads DFQATT; CDR2 reads SNEGSKA (reference sequence). The CDR3 sequence: CSASSSGRTSNQPQHF. The CDR3, as DNA: TGCAGTGCTAGTTCATCAGGTAGAACGAGCAATCAGCCCCAGCATTTT.

The chain has TRBV20-1 and TRBJ2-3; D gene unclear. Looked up from germline, CDR1 is DFQATT and CDR2 is SNEGSKA (reference sequence). V was trimmed by 6 bases and J by 0 bases, leaving 10 bases between them. The CDR3 length is 13 residues. This CDR3 is CSAPVPSTDTQYF. The CDR3 DNA reads TGCAGTGCCCCCGTACCTAGCACAGATACGCAGTATTTT.

Ten or more counts support this clonotype. The rearrangement uses TRBV7-8 and TRBJ2-5; the D gene is possibly TRBD1 (7 bases). Germline CDR1 SGHVS, CDR2 FQNEAQ. The CDR3 runs to 14 residues. Trimming pared 8 bases from V and 4 bases from J, leaving 17 bases between. In nucleotides, the CDR3 is TGTGCCAGCTGGAAAAGGGGGCGGGGAGAGACCCAGTACTTC. Encoded protein: CASWKRGRGETQYF.

This clonotype appeared a few times. The rearrangement links TRBV6-2 or TRBV6-3 to TRBJ1-1; no definite D call. Trimming took 4 bases from V and 5 from J, leaving 14 bases between them. Germline-derived CDR1 and CDR2 are MNHEY and SVGEGT. The CDR3 has 14 amino acids. CDR3 residues: CASSSRAAGTEAFF. The CDR3 DNA is TGTGCCAGCAGTTCTCGGGCTGCCGGAACTGAAGCTTTCTTT.

This clonotype was recorded many times. The gene calls are TRBV5-1 and TRBJ2-7; 11 nucleotides match TRBD2. The CDR3 loop spans 15 amino acids. In germline, CDR1 is SGHRS, CDR2 YFSETQ. V was pared by 4 bases and J by 0 bases, with 3 bases of the junction left unmatched. The DNA for the CDR3 is TGCGCCAGCAGCACCGGACTAGCGGGCTCCTACGAGCAGTACTTC. Translation: CASSTGLAGSYEQYF.

This rearrangement joins TRBV15 to TRBJ2-1; D is perhaps TRBD2 (5 bases). Trimming shortened V by 0 bases and J by 2 bases, and 8 bases separated the two germline ends. Germline values: CDR1 LNHNV, CDR2 YYDKDF (reference sequence). The CDR3 extends over 15 amino acids. The CDR3 DNA reads TGTGCCACCAGCAGAGAGCGGGCTACCTACAATGAGCAGTTCTTC. Its translation is CATSRERATYNEQFF. Supplemented by reference TRBV15 and TRBJ2-1, the full variable domain reads DAMVIQNPRYQVTQFGKPVTLSCSQTLNHNVMYWYQQKSSQAPKLLFHYYDKDFNNEADTPDNFQSRRPNTSFCFLDIRSPGLGDTAMYLCATSRERATYNEQFFGPGTRLTVL.

This clonotype was counted ten times or more. The chain joins TRBV5-1 to TRBJ2-6; 10 bases align to TRBD1. Germline CDR1 and CDR2: SGHRS and YFSETQ. The V segment lost 0 bases and the J segment 0 bases; nucleotides outside the gene matches: 6. The CDR3 loop spans 19 amino acids. The CDR3 bases are TGCGCCAGCAGCTTGGGGGCCGGGACAGGGGACTCTGGGGCCAACGTCCTGACTTTC. It is translated as CASSLGAGTGDSGANVLTF.